Below, 13 T cell receptor beta chains from the same sample are listed, as sequenced in a study of OX40 agonist ivuxolimab in advanced cancers. The data were produced by immunoSEQ multiplex PCR, yet TCRdb's version contains in-frame clones alone and is incomplete. The sample has roughly 35,000 clones; 92% are singletons. Sequenced material: CD4+ or CD8+ T cells sorted from blood, taken in a trial of the OX40 agonist ivuxolimab. Receptors were obtained from an adult with an advanced solid tumor such as melanoma, head and neck, liver or kidney cancer.

The rearrangement uses TRBV13 and TRBJ2-1; D is tentatively TRBD1 or TRBD2 (6 bases each). CDR3 length equals 15 residues. CDR1 is PRHDT, CDR2 FYEKMQ, per germline (reference sequence). The ends were cut back, 5 bases at V and 7 bases at J, with 18 bases in the middle. The CDR3 is CASSPPMTGGNEQFF. In DNA, the CDR3 is TGTGCCAGCAGCCCCCCGATGACAGGAGGGAATGAGCAGTTCTTC.

The V and J genes are TRBV5-6 and TRBJ1-1; TRBD1 might be the D (6 bases). Trimming cost V 3 bases and J 7 bases, with 10 bases left between them. CDR3 length: 12 amino acids. CDR1 and CDR2 (germline): SGHDT, YYEEEE. The CDR3 sequence is CASSSTGIEAFF. CDR3 sequence (DNA): TGTGCCAGCAGCTCTACAGGGATTGAAGCTTTCTTT.

In nucleotides, the CDR3 is TGTGCCAGCAGCGTGGGGGGCTTTAGCTCCTACAATGAGCAGTTCTTC. Translated, it gives CASSVGGFSSYNEQFF. The chain carries TRBV9 and TRBJ2-1; D may match TRBD1 or TRBD2 (6 bases each). CDR1 and CDR2 from the germline V gene are SGDLS and YYNGEE. This CDR3 is 16 amino acids long. V lost 2 bases and J 0 bases, leaving 12 bases between the germline ends.

The J gene is TRBJ2-7, the V gene TRBV6-5; the match to TRBD1 covers 9 bases. V shed 5 bases, J shed 0 bases, and the junction held 5 bases outside the gene matches. From germline, CDR1 is MNHEY and CDR2 SVGAGI. CDR3 size: 15 residues. CDR3 protein: CASSPRDRVSYEQYF. CDR3 coding DNA: TGTGCCAGCAGTCCCCGGGACAGGGTCTCCTACGAGCAGTACTTC.

The chain is built from TRBV9 and TRBJ2-5; 8 bases line up with TRBD1. Losses at the gene ends were 1 base for V and 0 bases for J; bases not matched to a gene: 2. CDR1 SGDLS and CDR2 YYNGEE come from the germline V gene. The CDR3 is 15 residues long. This CDR3 reads CASSVMDRDQETQYF. CDR3 DNA: TGTGCCAGCAGCGTAATGGACAGGGACCAAGAGACCCAGTACTTC.

This clone was seen a single time. The chain couples TRBV9 to TRBJ2-7; D perhaps matches TRBD2 (5 bases). The V gene lost 0 bases and the J gene lost 4 bases, with 11 bases spanning the gap. CDR3 length: 14 amino acids. CDR1 SGDLS and CDR2 YYNGEE come from the germline V gene. The CDR3, as DNA: TGTGCCAGCAGCGTAGCGGGAACAGATTACGAGCAGTACTTC. Translating it yields CASSVAGTDYEQYF.

The chain combines TRBV5-1 with TRBJ2-2, with D possibly called TRBD1 or TRBD2 (5 bases each). V was clipped by 6 bases and J by 8 bases, with 23 bases between them. The CDR3 extends over 16 amino acids. CDR1 SGHRS and CDR2 YFSETQ come from the germline V gene. CDR3 DNA: TGCGCCAGCACCTCACTCCTGGGGGAGTTCATGGGGGAGCTGTTTTTT. Protein product: CASTSLLGEFMGELFF.

This CDR3 reads CASSLAYPSANTGELFF. CDR3 DNA sequence: TGTGCCAGCAGCTTAGCGTATCCTAGCGCTAACACCGGGGAGCTGTTTTTT. This chain uses TRBV7-7 with TRBJ2-2; D is possibly TRBD2 (6 bases). The V end lost 0 bases, the J end lost 2 bases, and 13 bases lay between the germline ends. CDR1 and CDR2 (germline): SSHAT, FNYEAQ (reference sequence). The length of the CDR3 is 17 residues. The full variable domain, in which reference TRBV7-7 and TRBJ2-2 provide the parts outside the CDR3, is GAGVSQSPRYKVTKRGQDVTLRCDPISSHATLYWYQQALGQGPEFLTYFNYEAQPDKSGLPSDRFSAERPEGSISTLTIQRTEQRDSAMYRCASSLAYPSANTGELFFGEGSRLTVL.

This rearrangement joins TRBV10-3 to TRBJ2-5; D may be TRBD1 or TRBD2 (5 bases each). Germline values: CDR1 ENHRY, CDR2 SYGVKD. V gave up 3 bases and J gave up 5 bases, with 13 bases separating them. This CDR3 has 14 amino acids. In nucleotides, the CDR3 is TGTGCCATCAGTGACTCTGGGGGAGTGGAGACCCAGTACTTC. Translation: CAISDSGGVETQYF.

The chain is built from TRBV28 and TRBJ2-7; 8 bases match TRBD1. CDR3 length: 15 residues. The germline V gene encodes CDR1 MDHEN and CDR2 SYDVKM. V dropped 5 bases and J dropped 0; count of bases not matched to a gene: 6. CDR3 sequence: CASSRGQGYSYEQYF. The CDR3 DNA sequence: TGTGCCAGCAGTCGCGGACAGGGCTACTCCTACGAGCAGTACTTC.

V gene TRBV7-9 combines with J gene TRBJ2-7; the D is unclear. Trimming removed 5 bases at V and 1 base at J, with 9 bases between. Germline CDR1 is SEHNR and CDR2 is FQNEAQ (reference sequence). The CDR3 has 13 residues. Here the CDR3 DNA reads TGTGCCAGCAGCCGACTGGTATCCTACGAGCAGTACTTC. This gives the protein CASSRLVSYEQYF.

This clone was counted only a few times. The chain couples TRBV28 to TRBJ2-5, with 8 bases aligning to TRBD1. Germline loops: CDR1 MDHEN, CDR2 SYDVKM. The CDR3 covers 13 residues. After removal of 7 bases from V and 3 bases from J, the junction contained 4 bases not matched to a gene. The CDR3 loop reads CASTLTGEETQYF. The CDR3 DNA reads TGTGCCAGCACCTTGACAGGGGAAGAGACCCAGTACTTC.

This chain links TRBV5-4 with TRBJ2-5, with D possibly called TRBD1 or TRBD2 (6 bases each). Germline V lookup: CDR1 SGHNT, CDR2 YYREEE (reference sequence). Trimming stripped 6 bases from V and 3 bases from J, with 24 bases between. CDR3 length: 17 amino acids. CDR3 coding DNA: TGTGCCAGCACCCTCACCCGGGGGTTAAGGGGGGAAGAGACCCAGTACTTC. Translated: CASTLTRGLRGEETQYF.